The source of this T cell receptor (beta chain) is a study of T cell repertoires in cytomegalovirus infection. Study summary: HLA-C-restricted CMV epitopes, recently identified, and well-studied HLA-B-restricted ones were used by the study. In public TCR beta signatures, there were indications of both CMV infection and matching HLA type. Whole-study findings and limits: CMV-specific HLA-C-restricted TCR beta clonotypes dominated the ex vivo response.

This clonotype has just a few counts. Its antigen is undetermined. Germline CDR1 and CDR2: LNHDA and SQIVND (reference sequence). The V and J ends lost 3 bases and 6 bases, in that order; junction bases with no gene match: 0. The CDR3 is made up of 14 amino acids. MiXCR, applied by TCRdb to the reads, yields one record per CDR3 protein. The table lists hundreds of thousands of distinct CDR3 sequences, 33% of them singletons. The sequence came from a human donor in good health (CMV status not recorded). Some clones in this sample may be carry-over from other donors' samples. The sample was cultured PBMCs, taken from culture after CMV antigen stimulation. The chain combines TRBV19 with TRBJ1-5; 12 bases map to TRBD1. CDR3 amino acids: CASSMGQGAQPQHF. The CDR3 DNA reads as TGTGCCAGTAGTATGGGACAGGGGGCTCAGCCCCAGCATTTT.